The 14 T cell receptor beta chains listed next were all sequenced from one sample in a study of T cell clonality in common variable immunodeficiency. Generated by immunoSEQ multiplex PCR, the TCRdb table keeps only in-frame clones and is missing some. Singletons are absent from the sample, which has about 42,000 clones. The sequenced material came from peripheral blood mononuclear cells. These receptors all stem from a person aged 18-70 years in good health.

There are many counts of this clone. CDR3 sequence reads: CASSYASGSRNEQYF. The CDR3 bases that were read are TGTGCCAGCAGCTATGCTAGCGGGAGCAGGAACGAG. The chain employs TRBV7-6 and TRBJ2-7; 10 bases are a match to TRBD2. The CDR3 end lies 3 residues beyond the end of the read and is filled in from the germline J gene. This CDR3 region has 15 residues. Germline CDR1 SGHVS, CDR2 FNYEAQ. With V trimmed by 4 bases and J by 5 bases, 8 bases remained unmatched. Based on the CDR3 plus reference TRBV7-6 and TRBJ2-7, the full variable domain is GAGVSQSPRYKVTKRGQDVALRCDPISGHVSLYWYRQALGQGPEFLTYFNYEAQQDKSGLPNDRFSAERPEGSISTLTIQRTEQRDSAMYRCASSYASGSRNEQYFGPGTRLTVT.

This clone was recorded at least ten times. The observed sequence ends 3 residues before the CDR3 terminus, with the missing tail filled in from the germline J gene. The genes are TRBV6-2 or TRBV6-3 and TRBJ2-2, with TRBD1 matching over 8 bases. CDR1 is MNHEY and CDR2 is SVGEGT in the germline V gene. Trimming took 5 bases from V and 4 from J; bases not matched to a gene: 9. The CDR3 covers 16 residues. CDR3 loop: CASSPRTGRGTGELFF. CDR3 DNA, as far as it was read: TGTGCCAGCAGTCCCCGGACAGGGCGCGGCACCGGGGAG.

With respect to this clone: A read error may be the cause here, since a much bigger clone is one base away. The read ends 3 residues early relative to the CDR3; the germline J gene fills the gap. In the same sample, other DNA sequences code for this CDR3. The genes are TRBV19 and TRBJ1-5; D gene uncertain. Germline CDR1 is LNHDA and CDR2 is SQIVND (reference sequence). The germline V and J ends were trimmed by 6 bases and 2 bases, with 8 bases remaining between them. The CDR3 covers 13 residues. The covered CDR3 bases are TGTGCCAGTAGCATGGCAGGCAATCAGCCC. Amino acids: CASSMAGNQP. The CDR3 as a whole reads CASSMAGNQPQHF.

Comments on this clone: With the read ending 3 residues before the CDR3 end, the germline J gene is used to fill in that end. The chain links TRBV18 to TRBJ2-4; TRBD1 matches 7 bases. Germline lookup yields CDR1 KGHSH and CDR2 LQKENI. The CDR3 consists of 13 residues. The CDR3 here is CASSPRGTDGQYF. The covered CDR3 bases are TGTGCCAGCTCACCAAGGGGGACAGATGGT.

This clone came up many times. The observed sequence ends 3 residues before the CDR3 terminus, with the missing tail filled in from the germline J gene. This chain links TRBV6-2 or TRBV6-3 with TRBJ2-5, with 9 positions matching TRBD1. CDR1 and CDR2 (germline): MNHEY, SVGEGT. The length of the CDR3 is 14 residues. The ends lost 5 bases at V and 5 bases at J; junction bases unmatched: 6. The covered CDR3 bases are TGTGCCAGCAGTCCCGGGACAGGGTGGGAGACC. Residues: CASSPGTGWET. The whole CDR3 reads CASSPGTGWETQYF.

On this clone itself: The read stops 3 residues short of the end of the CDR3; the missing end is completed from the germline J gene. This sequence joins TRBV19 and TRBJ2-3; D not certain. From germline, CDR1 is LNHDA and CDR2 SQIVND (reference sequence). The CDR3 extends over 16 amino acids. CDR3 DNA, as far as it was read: TGTGCCAGTAGGGAAACCCGATCGGGTAGCAATCAGCCG. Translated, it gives CASRETRSGSNQP. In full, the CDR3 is CASRETRSGSNQPQYF.

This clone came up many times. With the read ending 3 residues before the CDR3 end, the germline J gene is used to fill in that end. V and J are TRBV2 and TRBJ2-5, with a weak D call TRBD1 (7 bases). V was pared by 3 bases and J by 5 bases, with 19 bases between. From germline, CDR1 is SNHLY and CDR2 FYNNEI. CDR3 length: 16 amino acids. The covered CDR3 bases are TGTGCCAGCAGTGAGGGCTTCGCGGGACAGTTGGAGACC. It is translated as CASSEGFAGQLET. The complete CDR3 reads CASSEGFAGQLETQYF.

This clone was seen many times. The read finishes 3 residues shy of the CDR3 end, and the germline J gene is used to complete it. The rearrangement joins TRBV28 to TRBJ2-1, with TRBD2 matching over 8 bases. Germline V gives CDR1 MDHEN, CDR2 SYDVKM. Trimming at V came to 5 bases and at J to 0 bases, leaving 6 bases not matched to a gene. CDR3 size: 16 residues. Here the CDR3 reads CASSVLADYSYNEQFF. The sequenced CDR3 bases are TGTGCCAGCAGTGTACTAGCGGACTACTCCTACAATGAG.

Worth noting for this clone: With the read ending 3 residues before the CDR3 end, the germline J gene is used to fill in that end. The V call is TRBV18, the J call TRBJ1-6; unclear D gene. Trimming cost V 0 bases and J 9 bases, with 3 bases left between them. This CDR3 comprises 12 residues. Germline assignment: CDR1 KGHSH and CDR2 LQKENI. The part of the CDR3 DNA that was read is TGTGCCAGCTCACCACCGGCTTCACCC. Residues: CASSPPASP. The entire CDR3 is CASSPPASPLHF.

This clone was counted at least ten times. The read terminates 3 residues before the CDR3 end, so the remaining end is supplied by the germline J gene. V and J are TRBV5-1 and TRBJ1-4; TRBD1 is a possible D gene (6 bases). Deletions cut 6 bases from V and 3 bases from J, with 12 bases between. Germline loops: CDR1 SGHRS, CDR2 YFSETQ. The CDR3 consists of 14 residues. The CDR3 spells CASTPDRPNEKLFF. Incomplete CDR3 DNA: TGCGCCAGCACCCCGGACAGACCTAATGAAAAA.

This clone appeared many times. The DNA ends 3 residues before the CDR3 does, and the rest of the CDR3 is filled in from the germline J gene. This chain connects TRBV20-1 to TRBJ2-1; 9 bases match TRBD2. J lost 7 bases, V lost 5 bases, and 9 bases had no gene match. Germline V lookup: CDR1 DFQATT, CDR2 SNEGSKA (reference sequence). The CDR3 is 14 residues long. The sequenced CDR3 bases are TGCAGTGCTTACGAGTCTAGCGGGAAGAATGAG. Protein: CSAYESSGKNE. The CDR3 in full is CSAYESSGKNEQFF.

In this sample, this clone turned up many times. CDR3 region: CASSSRQGFTDTQYF. The covered CDR3 bases are TGTGCCAGTAGTTCTAGACAGGGTTTCACAGATACG. The chain combines TRBV19 with TRBJ2-3, with 7 bases lining up with TRBD1. The read terminates 3 residues before the CDR3 end, so the remaining end is supplied by the germline J gene. The CDR3 runs to 15 residues. Germline-derived CDR1 and CDR2 are LNHDA and SQIVND (reference sequence). Trimming took 5 bases from V and 2 from J; bases not matched to a gene: 7.

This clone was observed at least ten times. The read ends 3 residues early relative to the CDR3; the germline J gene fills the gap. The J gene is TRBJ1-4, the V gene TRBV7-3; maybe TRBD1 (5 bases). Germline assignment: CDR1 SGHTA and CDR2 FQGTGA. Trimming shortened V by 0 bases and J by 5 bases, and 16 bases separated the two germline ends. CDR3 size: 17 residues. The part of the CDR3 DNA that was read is TGTGCCAGCAGCTTAACGTTATACAGGCGGATGAATGAAAAA. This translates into CASSLTLYRRMNEK. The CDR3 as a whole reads CASSLTLYRRMNEKLFF.

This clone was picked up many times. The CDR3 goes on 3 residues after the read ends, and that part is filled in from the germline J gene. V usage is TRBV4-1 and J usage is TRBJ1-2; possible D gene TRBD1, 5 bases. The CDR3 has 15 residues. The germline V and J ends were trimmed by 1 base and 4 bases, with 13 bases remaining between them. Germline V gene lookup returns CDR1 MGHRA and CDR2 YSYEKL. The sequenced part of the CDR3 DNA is TGCGCCAGCAGCCAAGGTCAGGGCCCCATCTATGGC. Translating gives CASSQGQGPIYG. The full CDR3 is CASSQGQGPIYGYTF.